The 28 T cell receptor beta chains in this list originate from one sample, sequenced in a study of Graves' ophthalmopathy and Graves' hyperthyroidism (dated by TCRdb to between 2018 and 2020). The sample was run on an Illumina HiSeq 2000. For repertoire sequencing, the TCR beta CDR3 regions were amplified from RNA transcripts. The first round was an RT-PCR using HTBI primers with the Qiagen OneStep RT-PCR kit, and this first round was followed by a second-round multiplex PCR, then size selection and purification. TCRdb passed the public sequencing reads through fastp at Q25 and MiXCR, retaining productive beta sequences. A single entry per CDR3 protein holds the most common genes and DNA from its merged rows. This sample lists under 250,000 distinct CDR3 sequences; roughly 21% were detected once. The biggest ten clones account for more than 35% of the sample. The source material was peripheral blood. These receptor sequences come from a woman aged 45-65 years with Graves' ophthalmopathy. Donor details come from another sample of the same person, matched by shared clones.

This clonotype was detected many times. This rearrangement joins TRBV2 to TRBJ1-1; 10 bases map to TRBD1. J gave up 5 bases and V 6 bases, and 9 bases lay outside the gene matches. The germline gives CDR1 SNHLY, CDR2 FYNNEI. The CDR3 has 15 amino acids. The CDR3, as DNA: TGTGCCAGCAGCGCTAGGGACAGGGGCTGGACTGAAGCTTTCTTT. Its translation: CASSARDRGWTEAFF.

Many counts were recorded for this clonotype. The chain combines TRBV6-5 with TRBJ2-7; TRBD1 aligns across 7 bases. The trim removed 6 bases at V and 3 bases at J, leaving 8 bases unmatched. CDR1 is MNHEY, CDR2 SVGAGI, per germline. The CDR3 sequence is 14 residues long. CDR3 amino acids: CASRVRRDSYEQYF. For the CDR3, the DNA is TGTGCCAGCAGAGTTCGTCGGGACAGCTACGAGCAGTACTTC.

This clonotype appeared once. The CDR3 DNA sequence: TGTGCCAGCAGAGCGACTAGCGGGAGATACGAGCAGTACTTC. This translates into CASRATSGRYEQYF. The chain joins TRBV2 to TRBJ2-7; 12 bases fit TRBD2. The CDR3 totals 14 residues. Germline CDR1 and CDR2: SNHLY and FYNNEI. Trimming cost V 6 bases and J 4 bases; bases outside gene matches: 4.

This clonotype occurred many times. The chain employs TRBV12-3 or TRBV12-4 and TRBJ1-2; D gene uncertain. The CDR3 extends over 14 amino acids. Trimming left V 6 bases short and J 3 bases short, with 14 bases between. The CDR3 is CASSHIAQYYGYTF. The DNA for the CDR3 is TGTGCCAGCAGCCACATAGCGCAGTACTATGGCTACACCTTC.

Ten or more counts support this clonotype. The genes are TRBV19 and TRBJ1-2; perhaps TRBD1 as D (5 bases). Trimming stripped 5 bases from V and 8 bases from J, with 21 bases between. Germline V lookup: CDR1 LNHDA, CDR2 SQIVND (reference sequence). This CDR3 is 15 amino acids long. The CDR3 DNA is TGTGCCAGTAGTCTGGCAGGGAAGTCCCTAAGGGGCTACACCTTC. It encodes CASSLAGKSLRGYTF.

Many counts were recorded for this clonotype. The chain joins TRBV5-1 to TRBJ1-1; a weak D match, TRBD1 (6 bases). Germline lookup yields CDR1 SGHRS and CDR2 YFSETQ. The CDR3 has 14 amino acids. Trimming shortened V by 0 bases and J by 5 bases, and 11 bases separated the two germline ends. The CDR3 loop reads CASSLAGEETEAFF. CDR3 DNA sequence: TGCGCCAGCAGCTTGGCAGGGGAAGAGACTGAAGCTTTCTTT.

The sample holds many counts of this clonotype. The chain combines TRBV2 with TRBJ1-5; TRBD1 matches at 9 bases. The CDR3 contains 16 residues. Germline V CDR1 and CDR2: SNHLY, FYNNEI. Germline trimming cut 3 bases from V and 6 bases from J; bases unmatched to any gene: 9. Here the CDR3 reads CASSDHIQGAAQPQHF. CDR3 DNA: TGTGCCAGCAGTGACCACATACAGGGGGCAGCTCAGCCCCAGCATTTT.

This clonotype was counted at least ten times. The genes are TRBV11-2 and TRBJ2-7, with 9 bases lining up with TRBD2. Trimming at V came to 3 bases and at J to 5 bases, leaving 11 bases not matched to a gene. This CDR3 has 16 residues. Per the germline V gene, CDR1 is SGHAT and CDR2 is FQNNGV. The CDR3: CASSFRSGGRGDEQYF. DNA for the CDR3: TGTGCCAGCAGCTTTAGATCCGGCGGGAGGGGCGACGAGCAGTACTTC.

This clonotype appeared many times. The V call is TRBV7-2, the J call TRBJ2-5; D is undetermined. V lost 1 base to trimming and J lost 3 bases, with 3 bases between them. This CDR3 spans 12 amino acids. Germline lookup yields CDR1 SGHTA and CDR2 FQGNSA. The CDR3 sequence: CASSLVEETQYF. CDR3 coding DNA: TGTGCCAGCAGCTTAGTCGAAGAGACCCAGTACTTC.

The count of this clonotype is one. The chain is built from TRBV6-2 or TRBV6-3 and TRBJ1-1; no firm D call. The germline V gene has CDR1 MNHEY and CDR2 SVGEGT. V was trimmed by 4 bases and J by 6 bases, leaving 18 bases between them. This CDR3 contains 15 residues. CDR3 in DNA: TGTGCCAGCAGTTTTACCCCACAGACGGCCTCTGAAGCTTTCTTT. Encoded protein: CASSFTPQTASEAFF.

This clonotype was picked up a small number of times. J is TRBJ2-2 and V is TRBV7-3, with a weak D call TRBD2 (6 bases). V lost 5 bases to trimming and J lost 2 bases, with 18 bases between them. The CDR3 spans 17 residues. CDR1 is SGHTA and CDR2 is FQGTGA in the germline V gene. CDR3 sequence (DNA): TGTGCCAGCAGCCCGGGTGGGGCGGGACTTAACACCGGGGAGCTGTTTTTT. Its protein is CASSPGGAGLNTGELFF.

This clonotype was counted only a few times. The chain is built from TRBV5-1 and TRBJ2-5; D may be TRBD2 (5 bases). CDR3 length: 16 amino acids. From germline, CDR1 is SGHRS and CDR2 YFSETQ. V was shortened by 4 bases and J by 2 bases, with 18 bases between the two germline ends. For the CDR3, the DNA is TGCGCCAGCAGCAGCCGGAACATTGGGAGACAAGAGACCCAGTACTTC. This gives the protein CASSSRNIGRQETQYF.

V usage is TRBV7-3 and J usage is TRBJ2-5; no clear D gene. The germline V gene encodes CDR1 SGHTA and CDR2 FQGTGA. V was shortened by 7 bases and J by 5 bases, with 8 bases between the two germline ends. This CDR3 has 11 amino acids. The CDR3 here is CASKGSETQYF. CDR3 nucleotides: TGTGCCAGCAAGGGATCGGAGACCCAGTACTTC. Filled out from reference TRBV7-3 and TRBJ2-5, the complete variable domain reads GAGVSQTPSNKVTEKGKYVELRCDPISGHTALYWYRQSLGQGPEFLIYFQGTGAADDSGLPNDRFFAVRPEGSVSTLKIQRTERGDSAVYLCASKGSETQYFGPGTRLLVL.

This clonotype came up many times. The V gene is TRBV6-5, the J gene TRBJ1-6; 9 bases are a match to TRBD1. Germline CDR1 MNHEY, CDR2 SVGAGI. The CDR3 length is 15 residues. The V and J ends lost 6 bases and 10 bases, in that order; junction bases with no gene match: 10. The CDR3 sequence is CASSLDRGLGSPLHF. CDR3 sequence (DNA): TGTGCCAGCAGCTTGGACAGGGGCCTAGGCTCACCCCTCCACTTT.

In its sample, this clonotype was seen many times. This chain links TRBV29-1 with TRBJ2-7; 7 bases map to TRBD2. The CDR3 sequence is 14 residues long. V shed 6 bases and J 2 bases; nucleotides not matched to a gene: 10. Germline-derived CDR1 and CDR2 are SQVTM and ANQGSEA. The chain's CDR3 is CSVAPGLLAYEQYF. DNA of the CDR3: TGCAGCGTCGCCCCGGGACTATTAGCCTACGAGCAGTACTTC.

About this clonotype: One end of the junction does not line up with germline, which may come from a read error. The V gene is TRBV28, the J gene TRBJ1-2; D is unresolved. This CDR3 comprises 13 residues. Germline loops: CDR1 MDHEN, CDR2 SYDVKM. The CDR3 sequence is CASSFSRYNGYNF. The DNA for the CDR3 is TGTGCCAGCAGTTTCAGTCGGTACAATGGCTACAACTTC.

This clonotype has just a few counts. Sequence at one end of the junction differs from germline and may be a read error. The rearrangement uses TRBV12-3 or TRBV12-4 and TRBJ1-2; possible D gene TRBD1, 6 bases. The length of the CDR3 is 13 residues. CDR3 amino acids: CASSLTGRVGYIF. As DNA, the CDR3 is TGTGCCAGCAGCCTAACAGGGAGGGTTGGCTACATCTTC.

This chain connects TRBV12-3 or TRBV12-4 to TRBJ1-5; 8 nucleotides align to TRBD1. The CDR3 is 13 amino acids. V dropped 10 bases and J dropped 2; count of bases not matched to a gene: 4. Here the CDR3 reads CATATGGNQPQHF. CDR3 DNA: TGTGCCACCGCGACAGGGGGCAATCAGCCCCAGCATTTT.

Many counts were recorded for this clonotype. The V call is TRBV3-1, the J call TRBJ2-5; tentatively, D is TRBD1 (7 bases). The germline CDR1 and CDR2 sequences are LGHDT and YNNKEL (reference sequence). Trimming stripped 3 bases from V and 4 bases from J, with 15 bases between. The CDR3 runs to 15 residues. This CDR3 is CASSHRRGRRETQYF. CDR3 bases: TGTGCCAGCAGCCACCGGAGGGGGCGGAGAGAGACCCAGTACTTC.

This clonotype has just a few counts. The rearrangement joins TRBV7-9 to TRBJ2-1; tentatively, D is TRBD2 (5 bases). The CDR3 runs 13 residues. CDR1 SEHNR and CDR2 FQNEAQ come from the germline V gene (reference sequence). The V and J ends lost 5 bases and 6 bases respectively, with 11 bases between them. The CDR3 region is CASSGVASNEQFF. The DNA for the CDR3 is TGTGCCAGCAGCGGGGTAGCGAGCAATGAGCAGTTCTTC. The whole variable domain, remainder taken from reference TRBV7-9 and TRBJ2-1, is DTGVSQNPRHKITKRGQNVTFRCDPISEHNRLYWYRQTLGQGPEFLTYFQNEAQLEKSRLLSDRFSAERPKGSFSTLEIQRTEQGDSAMYLCASSGVASNEQFFGPGTRLTVL.

This clonotype has just one count. The gene calls are TRBV10-2 and TRBJ2-5; 10 positions agree with TRBD2. The CDR3 sequence is 17 residues long. Germline CDR1 and CDR2: WSHSY and SAAADI. With 2 bases clipped from V and 7 bases from J, the junction kept 13 bases outside the gene matches. CDR3: CASSEKSSGSFRGTQYF. CDR3 sequence (DNA): TGCGCCAGCAGTGAGAAGTCTAGCGGGAGTTTCCGGGGGACCCAGTACTTC.

This clonotype was seen repeatedly, ten times or more. The chain uses TRBV12-3 or TRBV12-4 and TRBJ1-5, with D unresolved. V dropped 4 bases and J dropped 9 bases, with 13 bases sitting between them. The CDR3 runs to 13 residues. DNA for the CDR3: TGTGCCAGCAGTTGGACGGCGGGGAGGCCCCAGCATTTT. It is translated as CASSWTAGRPQHF.

The table lists this clonotype with many counts. The V gene is TRBV20-1, the J gene TRBJ2-7, with unresolved D. This CDR3 comprises 12 residues. The V gene's germline CDR1 is DFQATT and CDR2 SNEGSKA (reference sequence). V dropped 6 bases and J dropped 1 base, with 10 bases sitting between them. CDR3 nucleotide sequence: TGCAGTGCCCCCCGGAAGTCCTACGAGCAGTACTTC. This sequence encodes CSAPRKSYEQYF.

This clonotype was observed many times. The V call is TRBV7-2, the J call TRBJ2-7; 9 nucleotides align to TRBD1. V was clipped by 5 bases and J by 2 bases; unmatched bases: 7. The length of the CDR3 is 15 residues. Germline CDR1 SGHTA, CDR2 FQGNSA. This CDR3 is CASSMDRGGAYEQYF. In DNA, the CDR3 is TGTGCCAGCAGCATGGACAGGGGAGGGGCCTACGAGCAGTACTTC.

V usage is TRBV6-1 and J usage is TRBJ1-1; D remains unclear. This CDR3 region has 11 residues. V was pared by 6 bases and J by 11 bases, with 13 bases between. CDR1 is MNHNS, CDR2 SASEGT, per germline. The CDR3 loop is CASRFYGVAFF. CDR3 bases: TGTGCCAGCAGATTTTATGGGGTGGCTTTCTTT.

V and J are TRBV25-1 and TRBJ1-1; 8 bases line up with TRBD1. V lost 8 bases to trimming and J lost 0 bases; unmatched junction nucleotides: 5. CDR1 MGHDK and CDR2 SYGVNS come from the germline V gene. This CDR3 is 14 amino acids long. CDR3 loop: CASQTGAMNTEAFF. The CDR3 DNA reads as TGTGCCAGCCAGACAGGGGCAATGAACACTGAAGCTTTCTTT.

This clonotype was picked up many times. For the CDR3, the DNA is TGTGCCAGTAGTCCGGCCGGGGGAAACTATGGCTACACCTTC. Translation gives CASSPAGGNYGYTF. The chain employs TRBV19 and TRBJ1-2; a possible D gene is TRBD1 (5 bases). The CDR3 is 14 amino acids. Germline V gene sequence: CDR1 LNHDA, CDR2 SQIVND (reference sequence). Trimming left V 5 bases short and J 2 bases short, with 12 bases between.

The sample holds many counts of this clonotype. This CDR3 is CASSLVASDNEQFF. The CDR3 coding sequence is TGTGCCAGCAGTTTAGTTGCGAGTGACAATGAGCAGTTCTTC. The chain has TRBV27 and TRBJ2-1, with no clear D. Per germline, CDR1 MNHEY and CDR2 SMNVEV (reference sequence). The CDR3 contains 14 residues. V lost 2 bases to trimming and J lost 5 bases, with 10 bases between them.